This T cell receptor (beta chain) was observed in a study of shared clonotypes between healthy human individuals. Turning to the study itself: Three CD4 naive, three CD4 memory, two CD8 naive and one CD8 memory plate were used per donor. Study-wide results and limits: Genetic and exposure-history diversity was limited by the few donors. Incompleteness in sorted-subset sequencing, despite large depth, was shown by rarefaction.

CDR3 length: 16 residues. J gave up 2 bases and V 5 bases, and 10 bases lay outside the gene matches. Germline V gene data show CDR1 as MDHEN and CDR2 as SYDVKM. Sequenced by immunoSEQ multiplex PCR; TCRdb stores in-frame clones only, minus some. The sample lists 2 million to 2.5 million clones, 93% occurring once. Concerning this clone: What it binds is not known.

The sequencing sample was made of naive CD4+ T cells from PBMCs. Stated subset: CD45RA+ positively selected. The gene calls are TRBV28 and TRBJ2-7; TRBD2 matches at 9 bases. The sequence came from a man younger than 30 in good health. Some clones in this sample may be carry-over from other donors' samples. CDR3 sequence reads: CASSPSGGRGTYEQYF. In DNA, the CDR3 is TGTGCCAGCAGTCCTTCCGGCGGGAGGGGAACCTACGAGCAGTACTTC. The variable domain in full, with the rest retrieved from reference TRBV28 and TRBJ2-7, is DVKVTQSSRYLVKRTGEKVFLECVQDMDHENMFWYRQDPGLGLRLIYFSYDVKMKEKGDIPEGYSVSREKKERFSLILESASTNQTSMYLCASSPSGGRGTYEQYFGPGTRLTVT.